This T cell receptor (beta chain) appears in the sequencing data of a study of immune evolution from preneoplasia to lung adenocarcinoma (dated by TCRdb to the early 2020s). Regarding the research as a whole: HLA loss of heterozygosity was observed in around 7.5%, 14% and 36% of AIS, MIA and ADC lesions, respectively, and was not observed in any AAH lesions. The study used immune gene expression, TCR sequencing and multiplex immunofluorescence to profile the immune contexture of lung adenocarcinoma precursors and invasive adenocarcinoma. Resected precursor lesions (AAH, AIS, MIA) and invasive adenocarcinomas were compared with paired morphologically normal lung tissue. Sample size was based on specimen availability rather than a prior power calculation. The immune data were combined with whole exome sequencing and methylation data from the same cohort of nodules. The overall cohort was made up of 45 to 60 patients with pulmonary nodules who had surgical resection. TCR sequencing data were obtained from about 50 patients. The study reported that about a hundred samples were used for TCR sequencing. Class I HLA alleles were inferred from exome data with POLYSOLVER, and allele-specific HLA loss was detected with LOHHLA.

CDR1 and CDR2 (SGHVS, FNYEAQ) derive from the germline V gene. The CDR3 covers 14 residues, taking in both the cysteine and the phenylalanine. Of the read, only the CDR3 DNA is kept; its 42 bases are in frame from base 1. The junction carries 20 bases between V and J, which are trimmed by 9 bases and 5 bases respectively. The paper's findings and limits, for the study overall: Top T cell clone frequencies were highest in normal lung and appeared to decrease progressively from AAH through AIS, MIA and invasive adenocarcinoma. The highest T cell clonality was observed in KRAS-mutant nodules compared with EGFR-mutant or double wild-type lesions. The highest clonality was observed in normal lung, whereas higher T cell density and diversity but lower clonality appeared to be present in later-stage lesions. The findings rested on association rather than direct causation, and larger cohorts with long-term follow-up and longitudinal biopsies were considered necessary. All patients were from Japan and China, so applicability to Western populations was uncertain.

Between 2014 and 2017, the patients underwent resection in either Japan or China. The histologic diagnosis of each case was independently confirmed on H&E slides by two lung cancer pathologists. Macro-dissection after pathologic assessment enriched premalignant or tumor cells for nucleic acid extraction. FFPE tissue was used for DNA isolation with the AllPrep DNA/RNA FFPE Kit. The immunoSEQ hsTCRbeta Kit was used to sequence TCR beta CDR3 regions from DNA. The paper's data handling went like this. The ImmunoSEQ Analyzer was used to analyse the TCR sequencing data. T cell clonality was defined as 1 minus Pielou's evenness computed on productive rearrangements. The inverse Simpson index, applied to productive templates, was used to measure T cell diversity. T cell density was defined as TCR beta template counts normalized to usable DNA, with usable DNA estimated by amplification and sequencing of housekeeping genes. TCR metrics were compared across histologic stages using two-sided Kruskal-Wallis tests. TCRdb took this table from immuneACCESS and kept in-frame rearrangements with V and J called. Such tables lack part of the clones; where checked against another copy, unresolved V genes explain under half of the gap, and the rest is unexplained. That table gives V, J and clone size, and the DNA gave D and trimming. For this sample there are under 7,000 clones; roughly 81% appear just once. Approximately 5.8% of the sample belongs to the ten largest clones.

A note on this clone: No cognate antigen has been identified for it. No quality values exist for individual bases; no much larger clone is one base distant.

The chain is made from TRBV7-6 and TRBJ2-7; tentative D gene TRBD1, with 6 bases matching. The specimen was FFPE invasive lung adenocarcinoma tissue. In the paper's terms, the cell subset or site label means: frankly invasive lung adenocarcinoma (ADC). This receptor was taken from a person in their fifties with lung adenocarcinoma. The CDR3 in this case is CARDHRASIHEQYF. The DNA is TGTGCCAGGGACCACAGGGCCTCCATCCACGAGCAGTACTTC.